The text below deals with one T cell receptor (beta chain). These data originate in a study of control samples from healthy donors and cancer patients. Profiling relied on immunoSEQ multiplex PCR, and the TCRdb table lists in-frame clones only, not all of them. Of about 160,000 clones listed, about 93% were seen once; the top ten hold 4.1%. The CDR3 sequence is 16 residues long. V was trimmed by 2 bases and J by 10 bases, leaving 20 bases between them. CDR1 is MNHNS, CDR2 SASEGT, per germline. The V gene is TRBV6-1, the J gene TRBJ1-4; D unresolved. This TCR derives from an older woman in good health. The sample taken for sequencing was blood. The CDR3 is CASSEIGPQAVGKLFF. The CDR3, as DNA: TGTGCCAGCAGTGAAATAGGGCCCCAGGCGGTTGGAAAACTGTTTTTT.